The source of this T cell receptor beta chain is a study of Ad26.COV2.S vaccination and SARS-CoV-2 variants. General observations from the study: Compared with placebo recipients, vaccine recipients had higher spike-specific TCR breadth. Similar non-spike TCR breadth was observed in recipients of vaccine and of placebo.

This clone was seen once. Its antigen is unknown. Profiled with immunoSEQ multiplex PCR; TCRdb holds only in-frame clones, not every one. Among about 350,000 clones listed, around 90% were seen once. V was pared by 5 bases and J by 6 bases, with 17 bases between. CDR3 length: 14 residues. The germline CDR1 and CDR2 sequences are SGDLS and YYNGEE. The sample was peripheral blood, taken after recovery from COVID-19. The V gene is TRBV9, the J gene TRBJ1-2; D gene ambiguous. The TCR was taken from a human donor who had recovered from COVID-19. CDR3 sequence (DNA): TGTGCCAGCAGGGGAGGAGAGGGCCCGAATGGCTACACCTTC. This encodes CASRGGEGPNGYTF. The full variable domain, in which reference TRBV9 and TRBJ1-2 provide the parts outside the CDR3, is DSGVTQTPKHLITATGQRVTLRCSPRSGDLSVYWYQQSLDQGLQFLIQYYNGEERAKGNILERFSAQQFPDLHSELNLSSLELGDSALYFCASRGGEGPNGYTFGSGTRLTVV.